One T cell receptor beta chain is described in this entry. The antigen is not known. CDR1 SEHNR and CDR2 FQNEAQ come from the germline V gene (reference sequence). The CDR3 sequence is 16 residues long. Deletions cut 1 base from V and 5 bases from J, with 15 bases between. This sample is drawn from a study of CD8 T cells in ankylosing spondylitis. Study-level points and caveats: For ankylosing spondylitis blood, a TCR beta motif of about eight highly homologous variants appeared characteristic. Disease-linked clones displayed a CD8+ phenotype and appeared relatively rarely in peripheral blood.

5'-RACE, quantitative and with molecular barcodes, yielded the TCR beta libraries. TCRdb analysed the 5' RACE reads with MiXCR anew, one entry per CDR3 protein. The sample has around 540,000 distinct CDR3 sequences; about 12% are singletons. This sequence joins TRBV7-9 and TRBJ2-1; D may be TRBD2 (5 bases). The material sequenced was blood, either unsorted or a sorted T cell fraction (not recorded which). The receptor was derived from a male donor with ankylosing spondylitis. CDR3 in amino acids: CASSLEGGDGNNEQFF. In DNA, the CDR3 is TGTGCCAGCAGCTTAGAAGGAGGTGACGGCAACAATGAGCAGTTCTTC.